This TCR beta chain was recorded in a study of CD8 T cells in ankylosing spondylitis. From the 5' RACE reads, TCRdb called clonotypes with MiXCR, one entry per CDR3 protein. This table holds 240,000 or so distinct CDR3 sequences, over 8.5% found once. The germline V and J ends were trimmed by 4 bases and 2 bases, with 12 bases remaining between them. Germline assignment: CDR1 SGHRS and CDR2 YFSETQ. This CDR3 is built from 14 residues. This clonotype has just a few counts. The V call is TRBV5-1, the J call TRBJ1-1; weak D call: TRBD1 (6 bases). The sequenced material came from blood, either unsorted or a sorted T cell fraction (not recorded which). The TCR comes from a male donor with ankylosing spondylitis or in good health (not recorded which). CDR3 amino acids: CASSQGGFNTEAFF. The CDR3 DNA sequence: TGCGCCAGCAGCCAAGGGGGGTTTAACACTGAAGCTTTCTTT.